A single T cell receptor (beta chain) is shown here with its context. Its antigen is not identified. Trimming removed 6 bases at V and 4 bases at J, with 13 bases between. The CDR3 spans 14 residues. Per the germline V gene, CDR1 is LNHDA and CDR2 is SQIVND (reference sequence). CD4+ cell separation produced CD45RA+ naive and CD45RA-negative memory subsets. Using immunoSEQ multiplex PCR, the repertoire was profiled, and TCRdb retains in-frame clones only, with some absent. The data contain 900,000 to 1,200,000 clones, about 80% of them singletons. This entry is derived from a study of shared clonotypes between healthy human individuals. Overall study results and limits: Among non-shared clonotypes, generation probabilities were lower than among those shared by all four donors. Depth was large, yet rarefaction showed that sorted-subset sequencing was incomplete. Only a few donors were included, so the genetic and exposure-history diversity represented was limited.

V gene TRBV19 combines with J gene TRBJ1-3, with D possibly matching TRBD1 (6 bases). Sequencing used memory CD4+ T cells from PBMCs. Documented subset: CD45RA-negative fraction. The source is a man between 18 and 35 years old in good health. Some clones in this sample may be carry-over from other donors' samples. Here the CDR3 reads CASRPGGAGNTIYF. The CDR3 nucleotides read TGTGCCAGTAGGCCCGGGGGCGCGGGAAACACCATATATTTT.